Presented here are 4 T cell receptor beta chains from one specimen sequenced in a study of beta chain features in type 1 diabetes. Antigens for these TCRs are unknown. Study observations and caveats: In all four CD4+ subsets, TCRB CDR3 length was significantly, moderately reduced in type 1 diabetes.

What was sequenced were expressed TCRB transcripts, since all of the isolated RNA had been reverse transcribed. Repertoires were generated with immunoSEQ multiplex PCR, while TCRdb's copy carries only in-frame clones and drops some. The table includes approximately 270,000 clones, roughly an eighth detected once. Sequenced input: naive CD4+ T cells from blood. These receptor sequences come from a man aged 30-40 years with type 1 diabetes.

The chain recombines TRBV19 with TRBJ1-1, with TRBD1 as a possible D gene (5 bases). Trimming shortened V by 3 bases and J by 4 bases, and 15 bases separated the two germline ends. CDR3 length: 15 residues. Germline values: CDR1 LNHDA, CDR2 SQIVND (reference sequence). DNA for the CDR3: TGTGCCAGTAGTATGGGGGGGGGAGTTGGCACTGAAGCTTTCTTT. This codes for CASSMGGGVGTEAFF.

This chain links TRBV9 with TRBJ1-1; 7 bases agree with TRBD1. This CDR3 spans 14 amino acids. V shed 4 bases and J 1 base; nucleotides not matched to a gene: 4. The germline CDR1 and CDR2 sequences are SGDLS and YYNGEE. The CDR3, as DNA: TGTGCCAGCAGCACCTGGGACAGGAACACTGAAGCTTTCTTT. Translating gives CASSTWDRNTEAFF.

This chain joins TRBV4-2 and TRBJ2-7, with a tentative D call TRBD1 (6 bases). V shed 0 bases and J shed 1 base, with 10 bases lying between them. The CDR3 has 15 amino acids. Germline CDR1 and CDR2: LGHNA and YNFKEQ. CDR3 in DNA: TGTGCCAGCAGCCAAGATCGGGACAAGTCCTACGAGCAGTACTTC. As protein: CASSQDRDKSYEQYF.

This clone was counted a few times. The CDR3, as DNA: TGTGCCAGCAGCCAAGAATACGGGGGAGTGGCCGGGGAGCTGTTTTTT. It specifies CASSQEYGGVAGELFF. The rearrangement uses TRBV4-2 and TRBJ2-2, with a weak D call TRBD2 (6 bases). Per the germline V gene, CDR1 is LGHNA and CDR2 is YNFKEQ. The CDR3 runs 16 residues. Trimming shortened V by 0 bases and J by 6 bases, and 14 bases separated the two germline ends.